One sample yielded the 30 T cell receptor beta chains listed below, sequenced in a study of CD8+ T cells in alopecia areata. The sequencing template was cDNA reverse transcribed from extracted RNA. Sequenced by immunoSEQ multiplex PCR; TCRdb stores in-frame clones only, minus some. The table has 150,000 to 180,000 clones, more than 45% seen once; the top ten hold just under 20%. The source was CD8+ T cells sorted from blood, collected at week 0. All receptors come from a human donor with alopecia areata.

The chain links TRBV29-1 to TRBJ2-5; 10 bases line up with TRBD1. The DNA end lines up better with TRBJ2-7; the J call may be wrong. CDR1 is SQVTM, CDR2 ANQGSEA, per germline. The CDR3 totals 14 residues. The CDR3 here is CSVAGQGSSYEQYF. Here the CDR3 DNA reads TGCAGCGTCGCGGGACAGGGGAGCTCCTACGAGCAGTACTTC.

The CDR3 DNA reads TGTGCCAGCAGCTTAATAGGAGACGAGCAGTACTTC. This sequence encodes CASSLIGDEQYF. The chain couples TRBV7-6 to TRBJ2-7; D remains ambiguous. CDR3 length: 12 residues. With 2 bases removed from V and 5 bases from J, the gap between germline ends came to 7 bases. Germline V gives CDR1 SGHVS, CDR2 FNYEAQ.

The chain's CDR3 is CSVYGQGNEQYF. The CDR3 DNA follows: TGCAGCGTTTATGGACAGGGCAACGAGCAGTACTTC. The genes are TRBV29-1 and TRBJ2-7; 8 bases agree with TRBD1. In germline, CDR1 is SQVTM, CDR2 ANQGSEA. V was pared by 5 bases and J by 5 bases, with 5 bases of the junction left unmatched. There are 12 residues in the CDR3.

The DNA for the CDR3 is TGTGCCAGCAGCTGGTCCGGCAGGGACGAGCAGTACTTC. As protein: CASSWSGRDEQYF. The V and J genes are TRBV5-6 and TRBJ2-7, with a possible D match to TRBD1 (5 bases). Trimming stripped 3 bases from V and 5 bases from J, with 12 bases between. CDR1 and CDR2 (germline): SGHDT, YYEEEE. CDR3 length equals 13 residues.

The chain combines TRBV9 with TRBJ1-2; 9 positions match TRBD1. V was clipped by 4 bases and J by 6 bases; unmatched bases: 10. Germline lookup yields CDR1 SGDLS and CDR2 YYNGEE. The CDR3 has 15 amino acids. For the CDR3, the DNA is TGTGCCAGCAGCCCATGGGACAGGGATCGGGATGGCTACACCTTC. Its protein is CASSPWDRDRDGYTF.

The V and J genes are TRBV29-1 and TRBJ1-4, with a possible D match to TRBD1 (6 bases). The CDR3 has 13 residues. V gave up 3 bases and J gave up 5 bases, with 10 bases separating them. Germline V lookup: CDR1 SQVTM, CDR2 ANQGSEA. In nucleotides, the CDR3 is TGCAGCGTTGATGGGACAAGGAATGAAAAACTGTTTTTT. Translating gives CSVDGTRNEKLFF.

This clone appeared a single time. This chain links TRBV7-8 with TRBJ1-1, with 8 positions matching TRBD1. Unmatched junction bases numbered 9, after V lost 3 bases and J lost 0 bases. The CDR3 consists of 17 residues. Germline CDR1 reads SGHVS; CDR2 reads FQNEAQ. CDR3 loop: CASSLLQGELMNTEAFF. The CDR3 DNA follows: TGTGCCAGCAGCTTGCTACAGGGGGAATTGATGAACACTGAAGCTTTCTTT. The whole variable domain, filled in from reference TRBV7-8 and TRBJ1-1, reads GAGVSQSPRYKVAKRGQDVALRCDPISGHVSLFWYQQALGQGPEFLTYFQNEAQLDKSGLPSDRFFAERPEGSVSTLKIQRTQQEDSAVYLCASSLLQGELMNTEAFFGQGTRLTVV.

This chain joins TRBV4-3 and TRBJ2-7; 8 bases agree with TRBD2. Looked up from germline, CDR1 is LGHNA and CDR2 is YSLEER. J was trimmed by 3 bases and V by 0 bases; bases with no gene match: 1. This CDR3 has 14 residues. This chain's CDR3 is CASSQELAVYEQYF. CDR3 nucleotides: TGCGCCAGCAGCCAAGAACTAGCGGTCTACGAGCAGTACTTC.

This CDR3 reads CASSLEDGSGGGYTF. CDR3 nucleotides: TGTGCCAGCAGCCTGGAAGACGGGTCAGGGGGTGGCTACACCTTC. The rearrangement uses TRBV7-8 and TRBJ1-2; TRBD1 aligns across 7 bases. V lost 5 bases, J lost 7 bases, and 13 bases stayed unmatched. Germline lookup yields CDR1 SGHVS and CDR2 FQNEAQ. The CDR3 runs to 15 residues. The full variable domain, with the rest looked up from reference TRBV7-8 and TRBJ1-2, is GAGVSQSPRYKVAKRGQDVALRCDPISGHVSLFWYQQALGQGPEFLTYFQNEAQLDKSGLPSDRFFAERPEGSVSTLKIQRTQQEDSAVYLCASSLEDGSGGGYTFGSGTRLTVV.

This clone was picked up one time. V and J are TRBV2 and TRBJ2-7; a possible D gene is TRBD1 (6 bases). This CDR3 contains 13 residues. V lost 7 bases to trimming and J lost 3 bases, with 13 bases between them. Germline V gene sequence: CDR1 SNHLY, CDR2 FYNNEI. CDR3: CASTPPQGYEQYF. The CDR3 DNA sequence: TGTGCCAGCACTCCACCACAGGGCTACGAGCAGTACTTC.

V gene TRBV4-3 combines with J gene TRBJ1-1; D gene uncertain. The V end was cut by 0 bases, the J end by 2 bases, with 13 bases between. The CDR3 covers 16 residues. CDR1 is LGHNA, CDR2 YSLEER, per germline. The CDR3, as DNA: TGCGCCAGCAGCCAAGATCATGCGGGTCGAAACACTGAAGCTTTCTTT. Its translation is CASSQDHAGRNTEAFF.

The chain recombines TRBV30 with TRBJ1-5; 9 bases align to TRBD1. In germline, CDR1 is GTSNPN, CDR2 SVGIG (reference sequence). The J segment lost 7 bases and the V segment lost 3 bases, leaving 7 bases of the junction unmatched. The CDR3 has 14 amino acids. This chain's CDR3 is CAWSTGTGRQPQHF. CDR3 nucleotides: TGTGCCTGGAGCACCGGGACAGGGAGACAGCCCCAGCATTTT.

This clone was seen only a few times. The V call is TRBV14, the J call TRBJ2-7; 12 positions match TRBD1. The V gene's germline CDR1 is SGHDN and CDR2 FVKESK. The J segment lost 5 bases and the V segment lost 10 bases, leaving 12 bases of the junction unmatched. CDR3 length: 15 amino acids. The CDR3: CATDQRDRGPNEQYF. In DNA form, the CDR3 reads TGTGCCACAGATCAACGGGACAGGGGGCCCAACGAGCAGTACTTC.

Only a few counts were recorded for this clone. The V and J genes are TRBV4-3 and TRBJ2-7; D is perhaps TRBD1 (6 bases). The germline V gene has CDR1 LGHNA and CDR2 YSLEER. V lost 0 bases to trimming and J lost 2 bases, with 11 bases between them. This CDR3 contains 15 residues. Here the CDR3 DNA reads TGCGCCAGCAGCCAAGATTTTCAGGGGACCTACGAGCAGTACTTC. This gives the protein CASSQDFQGTYEQYF.

The gene calls are TRBV25-1 and TRBJ2-1, with TRBD2 as a possible D gene (5 bases). The length of the CDR3 is 14 residues. Germline lookup yields CDR1 MGHDK and CDR2 SYGVNS. The V end was cut by 5 bases, the J end by 7 bases, with 15 bases between. The CDR3 loop reads CASSRGLHPNEQFF. The CDR3 DNA is TGTGCCAGCAGTAGAGGACTCCACCCGAATGAGCAGTTCTTC.

This sequence joins TRBV5-6 and TRBJ1-5; 8 bases align to TRBD1. V lost 2 bases, J lost 7 bases, and 5 bases stayed unmatched. Germline CDR1 reads SGHDT; CDR2 reads YYEEEE. This CDR3 comprises 14 residues. CDR3 sequence reads: CASSFGTGFQPQHF. The CDR3 region has the DNA TGTGCCAGCAGCTTTGGGACAGGATTCCAGCCCCAGCATTTT. Based on the CDR3 plus reference TRBV5-6 and TRBJ1-5, the full variable domain is DAGVTQSPTHLIKTRGQQVTLRCSPKSGHDTVSWYQQALGQGPQFIFQYYEEEERQRGNFPDRFSGHQFPNYSSELNVNALLLGDSALYLCASSFGTGFQPQHFGDGTRLSIL.

This clone was observed a handful of times. The chain couples TRBV30 to TRBJ2-6, with D unclear. Trimming removed 7 bases at V and 2 bases at J, with 6 bases between. The CDR3 sequence is 12 residues long. CDR1 and CDR2 (germline): GTSNPN, SVGIG (reference sequence). This CDR3 is CASRAGANVLTF. CDR3 nucleotides: TGTGCCTCCAGAGCTGGGGCCAACGTCCTGACTTTC.

As DNA, the CDR3 is TGCAGCGTTGAAAGGTCGCAGCTCTATGGCTACACCTTC. It specifies CSVERSQLYGYTF. The chain employs TRBV29-1 and TRBJ1-2; D gene uncertain. V dropped 2 bases and J dropped 4 bases, with 11 bases sitting between them. The germline gives CDR1 SQVTM, CDR2 ANQGSEA. The CDR3 covers 13 residues.

The chain has TRBV14 and TRBJ2-1, with 7 bases lining up with TRBD1. This CDR3 spans 14 amino acids. The germline V gene has CDR1 SGHDN and CDR2 FVKESK. After removal of 6 bases from V and 2 bases from J, the junction contained 4 bases not matched to a gene. CDR3 nucleotide sequence: TGTGCCAGCAGTGAGGGGGCGACCTACAATGAGCAGTTCTTC. Encoded protein: CASSEGATYNEQFF.

Regarding this clone: One junction end disagrees with the germline gene, perhaps due to a read error. This chain joins TRBV13 and TRBJ2-7; 8 nucleotides match TRBD1. This CDR3 is 15 amino acids long. Germline loops: CDR1 PRHDT, CDR2 FYEKMQ (reference sequence). CDR3 protein: CASSPQTGVSHEQYF. In nucleotides, the CDR3 is TGTGCCAGCAGCCCACAGACAGGGGTCTCCCACGAGCAGTACTTC.

The gene calls are TRBV4-3 and TRBJ1-6; D gene unclear. Germline V CDR1 and CDR2: LGHNA, YSLEER. V lost 0 bases, J lost 9 bases, and 12 bases lay in between. This CDR3 comprises 15 residues. This CDR3 is CASSQDWASLSPLHF. The CDR3 nucleotides are TGCGCCAGCAGCCAAGATTGGGCTTCCCTTTCACCCCTCCACTTT.

V and J are TRBV2 and TRBJ1-2; the D is unclear. V was shortened by 2 bases and J by 2 bases, with 18 bases between the two germline ends. The CDR3 length is 17 residues. Germline V gene data show CDR1 as SNHLY and CDR2 as FYNNEI. Here the CDR3 reads CASSERPGAGVNYGYTF. The CDR3 nucleotides are TGTGCCAGCAGTGAAAGGCCGGGCGCAGGAGTAAACTATGGCTACACCTTC.

The chain has TRBV30 and TRBJ2-7; D remains ambiguous. Looked up from germline, CDR1 is GTSNPN and CDR2 is SVGIG (reference sequence). V was clipped by 2 bases and J by 0 bases, with 8 bases between them. The CDR3 sequence is 13 residues long. Here the CDR3 reads CAWSTSGSYEQYF. Written as DNA, the CDR3 is TGTGCCTGGAGTACGAGTGGCTCCTACGAGCAGTACTTC.

The rearrangement links TRBV4-3 to TRBJ1-4, with 7 nucleotides matching TRBD1. Trimming took 4 bases from V and 0 from J; bases not matched to a gene: 2. This CDR3 is built from 15 residues. From germline, CDR1 is LGHNA and CDR2 YSLEER. The CDR3 nucleotides are TGCGCCAGCAGCCTCGACAGGGCAACTAATGAAAAACTGTTTTTT. Residues: CASSLDRATNEKLFF.

This clone showed up just once. The V call is TRBV5-6, the J call TRBJ1-1; D might be TRBD1 (6 bases). Germline values: CDR1 SGHDT, CDR2 YYEEEE. Trimming cost V 6 bases and J 5 bases, with 14 bases left between them. This CDR3 is 13 amino acids long. The DNA of the CDR3 is TGTGCCAGCACCATGACAGGATGGACTGAAGCTTTCTTT. Protein product: CASTMTGWTEAFF.

The rearrangement joins TRBV7-2 to TRBJ2-3; 7 nucleotides match TRBD1. In germline, CDR1 is SGHTA, CDR2 FQGNSA. The CDR3 loop spans 15 amino acids. V gave up 10 bases and J gave up 2 bases; unmatched junction bases: 12. CDR3 in amino acids: CAITGTAILTDTQYF. The CDR3 nucleotides are TGTGCCATCACCGGGACAGCTATACTCACAGATACGCAGTATTTT.

The chain is built from TRBV20-1 and TRBJ2-1; TRBD2 aligns across 8 bases. This CDR3 region has 11 residues. Germline-derived CDR1 and CDR2 are DFQATT and SNEGSKA (reference sequence). The J segment lost 15 bases and the V segment lost 6 bases, leaving 10 bases of the junction unmatched. The CDR3 DNA sequence: TGCAGTGCCACATCCGGGGGGGCCATGTTCTTC. Translating it yields CSATSGGAMFF.

The chain has TRBV30 and TRBJ2-3; TRBD2 matches at 7 bases. J gave up 0 bases and V 2 bases, and 2 bases lay outside the gene matches. Per germline, CDR1 GTSNPN and CDR2 SVGIG (reference sequence). The length of the CDR3 is 14 residues. The CDR3 nucleotides read TGTGCCTGGAGTCGGGGGGTTAGCACAGATACGCAGTATTTT. It encodes CAWSRGVSTDTQYF.

This clone was recorded a few times. The chain employs TRBV29-1 and TRBJ1-5; a weak D match, TRBD1 (5 bases). Per the germline V gene, CDR1 is SQVTM and CDR2 is ANQGSEA. The CDR3 spans 11 residues. The V end lost 6 bases, the J end lost 16 bases, and 19 bases lay between the germline ends. The CDR3 DNA reads as TGCAGCGTCCAGACCACTTCGGGGCAACATTTT. This codes for CSVQTTSGQHF. The entire variable domain, with the rest obtained from reference TRBV29-1 and TRBJ1-5, is as follows: SAVISQKPSRDICQRGTSLTIQCQVDSQVTMMFWYRQQPGQSLTLIATANQGSEATYESGFVIDKFPISRPNLTFSTLTVSNMSPEDSSIYLCSVQTTSGQHFGDGTRLSIL.

The J gene is TRBJ2-1, the V gene TRBV29-1, with 14 bases identical to TRBD2. The CDR3 has 16 amino acids. From germline, CDR1 is SQVTM and CDR2 ANQGSEA. V was pared by 2 bases and J by 9 bases, with 9 bases of the junction left unmatched. CDR3 DNA: TGCAGCGTTGAATCTGGGCGACTAGCGGGGGGGCGTGAGCAGTTCTTC. It specifies CSVESGRLAGGREQFF.